The entry below gives a single T cell receptor beta chain sequence along with its context. Per the original data handling: Reference gene primer amplification in the assay estimated nucleated cell counts. Measured with immunoSEQ multiplex PCR; TCRdb has only the in-frame clones, and not every one. That table supplies the V and J calls and clone size; D and trimming were determined from the DNA. Among tens of thousands of clones listed, 82% were seen once. The sample comes from a study of blood T cell repertoires in COVID-19. The overall study: Spain, Italy and the United States supplied samples that represented acute and convalescent COVID-19. Sources were T cells, B-cell-depleted T cells, or PBMCs; the material itself was cDNA or gDNA.

This CDR3 spans 14 amino acids. Germline CDR1 SGHVS, CDR2 FQNEAQ. J was trimmed by 4 bases and V by 6 bases; bases with no gene match: 4. Sequenced material: peripheral blood. The rearrangement links TRBV7-8 to TRBJ1-1, with 11 bases that match TRBD1. The source of this sequence is a woman aged 55 to 70 with acute or convalescent COVID-19. CDR3 DNA: TGTGCCAGCAGTGACGGGACAGGGGGCACTGAAGCTTTCTTT. Residues: CASSDGTGGTEAFF.